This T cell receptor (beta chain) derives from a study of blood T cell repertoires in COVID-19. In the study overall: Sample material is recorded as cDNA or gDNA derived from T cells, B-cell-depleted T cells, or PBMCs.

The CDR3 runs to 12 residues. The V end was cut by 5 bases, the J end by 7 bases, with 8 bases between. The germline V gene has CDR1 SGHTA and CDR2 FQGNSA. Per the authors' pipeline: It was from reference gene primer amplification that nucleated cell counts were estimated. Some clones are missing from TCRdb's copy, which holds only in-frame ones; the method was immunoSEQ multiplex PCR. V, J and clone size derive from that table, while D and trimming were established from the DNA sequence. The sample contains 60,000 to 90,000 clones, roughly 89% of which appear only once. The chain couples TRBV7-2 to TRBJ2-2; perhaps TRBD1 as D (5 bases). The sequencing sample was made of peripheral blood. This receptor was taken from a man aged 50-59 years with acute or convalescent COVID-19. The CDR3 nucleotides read TGTGCCAGCAGCGACAGCAACGGGGAGCTGTTTTTT. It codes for CASSDSNGELFF.